These 13 T cell receptor beta chains were all obtained from the same sample, sequenced in a study of blood T cell repertoires in COVID-19. Sequencing was performed with immunoSEQ multiplex PCR; in TCRdb, only in-frame clones are kept and a portion is missing. The data show some 290,000 clones, about nine tenths seen once. The sample was peripheral blood. The receptors derive from a woman aged 30 to 39 with COVID-19, enrolled during active disease.

This clone was seen just once. The CDR3: CASSSGQGDTIYF. The DNA of the CDR3 is TGTGCCAGCAGCTCCGGACAGGGAGACACCATATATTTT. The rearrangement uses TRBV7-3 and TRBJ1-3, with 8 bases identical to TRBD1. The CDR3 covers 13 residues. Germline V gives CDR1 SGHTA, CDR2 FQGTGA. V dropped 4 bases and J dropped 8; count of bases not matched to a gene: 4.

The gene calls are TRBV28 and TRBJ1-2, with D tentatively TRBD1 (5 bases). The CDR3 length is 15 residues. Trimming cost V 2 bases and J 2 bases, with 12 bases left between them. Germline V gives CDR1 MDHEN, CDR2 SYDVKM. CDR3 residues: CASSLGGKGNYGYTF. The CDR3 DNA sequence: TGTGCCAGCAGTTTAGGGGGGAAGGGGAACTATGGCTACACCTTC.

This rearrangement joins TRBV5-4 to TRBJ2-7; 10 positions agree with TRBD2. J gave up 0 bases and V 4 bases, and 4 bases lay outside the gene matches. The CDR3 spans 15 residues. Germline V CDR1 and CDR2: SGHNT, YYREEE (reference sequence). CDR3 bases: TGTGCCAGCAGCCACTGGACTAGCGGCTCCTACGAGCAGTACTTC. Translation gives CASSHWTSGSYEQYF. The whole variable domain, remainder taken from reference TRBV5-4 and TRBJ2-7, is ETGVTQSPTHLIKTRGQQVTLRCSSQSGHNTVSWYQQALGQGPQFIFQYYREEENGRGNFPPRFSGLQFPNYSSELNVNALELDDSALYLCASSHWTSGSYEQYFGPGTRLTVT.

The chain has TRBV6-5 and TRBJ1-2, with D unclear. V shed 6 bases and J shed 4 bases, with 9 bases lying between them. The CDR3 length is 12 residues. Germline V CDR1 and CDR2: MNHEY, SVGAGI. The CDR3 nucleotides are TGTGCCAGCAGAGCAGGAATCTATGGCTACACCTTC. It is translated as CASRAGIYGYTF.

The chain has TRBV7-2 and TRBJ2-7; 11 positions agree with TRBD2. The CDR3 is 15 residues long. CDR1 is SGHTA and CDR2 is FQGNSA in the germline V gene. V lost 1 base, J lost 7 bases, and 6 bases stayed unmatched. The chain's CDR3 is CASSLDLAGGGEQYF. CDR3 nucleotides: TGTGCCAGCAGCTTAGATCTAGCGGGAGGAGGTGAGCAGTACTTC.

V is TRBV4-3 and J is TRBJ2-1; 14 nucleotides agree with TRBD2. Germline V gene data show CDR1 as LGHNA and CDR2 as YSLEER. This CDR3 is 17 amino acids long. V was pared by 0 bases and J by 9 bases, with 7 bases of the junction left unmatched. In DNA, the CDR3 is TGCGCCAGCAGCCAAGAGGGGACTAGCGGGAGAAGGGGTGAGCAGTTCTTC. Translated, it gives CASSQEGTSGRRGEQFF.

The chain combines TRBV19 with TRBJ1-1; D is unclear. The V end was cut by 9 bases, the J end by 3 bases, with 11 bases between. Germline V gene sequence: CDR1 LNHDA, CDR2 SQIVND (reference sequence). The CDR3 sequence is 12 residues long. In DNA form, the CDR3 reads TGTGCCAGCCTAGACGGCCACACTGAAGCTTTCTTT. Its translation is CASLDGHTEAFF.

This chain joins TRBV15 and TRBJ2-3; 10 positions agree with TRBD2. CDR3 length equals 17 residues. The germline V gene has CDR1 LNHNV and CDR2 YYDKDF (reference sequence). The V gene end was trimmed by 0 bases and the J gene end by 3 bases; junction bases not matched to a gene: 6. CDR3 in amino acids: CATSRDLASGSTDTQYF. As DNA, the CDR3 is TGTGCCACCAGCAGAGATCTGGCTAGCGGGAGTACAGATACGCAGTATTTT.

The chain links TRBV28 to TRBJ1-5; D is unresolved. This CDR3 is built from 14 residues. Germline V gene sequence: CDR1 MDHEN, CDR2 SYDVKM. The V gene lost 3 bases and the J gene lost 0 bases, with 6 bases spanning the gap. The CDR3 nucleotides read TGTGCCAGCAGTTTTTTAGATAGCAATCAGCCCCAGCATTTT. Translation: CASSFLDSNQPQHF.

The chain is built from TRBV7-8 and TRBJ2-7; TRBD1 agrees at 10 bases. Germline CDR1 is SGHVS and CDR2 is FQNEAQ. The CDR3 covers 14 residues. V shed 5 bases and J 4 bases; nucleotides not matched to a gene: 5. The CDR3 nucleotides are TGTGCCAGCAGCGCCGGGACAGGGGTGTACGAGCAGTACTTC. It codes for CASSAGTGVYEQYF.

The chain uses TRBV10-3 and TRBJ2-1; D might be TRBD2 (6 bases). Trimming shortened V by 4 bases and J by 0 bases, and 7 bases separated the two germline ends. CDR1 and CDR2 (germline): ENHRY, SYGVKD. This CDR3 is built from 14 residues. For the CDR3, the DNA is TGTGCCATCAGTGGGAGGGGCTCCTACAATGAGCAGTTCTTC. This sequence encodes CAISGRGSYNEQFF.

This rearrangement joins TRBV7-9 to TRBJ1-4; 7 bases agree with TRBD1. Germline values: CDR1 SEHNR, CDR2 FQNEAQ (reference sequence). The CDR3 runs to 15 residues. V was clipped by 1 base and J by 2 bases; unmatched bases: 1. The CDR3: CASSLGDSTNEKLFF. The CDR3 DNA follows: TGTGCCAGCAGCTTAGGGGACAGCACTAATGAAAAACTGTTTTTT.

The chain links TRBV14 to TRBJ2-1; 13 bases match TRBD2. CDR1 and CDR2 from the germline V gene are SGHDN and FVKESK. V shed 5 bases, J shed 7 bases, and the junction held 8 bases outside the gene matches. This CDR3 comprises 16 residues. The CDR3 region has the DNA TGTGCCAGCAGCTCGAAGACTAGCGGGAGGATTAATGAGCAGTTCTTC. This sequence encodes CASSSKTSGRINEQFF.